The 9 T cell receptor beta chains reported below all come from one sample, sequenced in a study of patients and donors after allogeneic stem cell transplantation. A single record per CDR3 protein comes from TCRdb applying MiXCR to the RT-PCR reads. The table includes 200,000 to 250,000 distinct CDR3 sequences, around 40% detected once. Sequenced material: blood, either unsorted or a sorted T cell fraction (not recorded which). The receptors originated from a human donor who was either an allogeneic HSCT recipient or a stem cell or donor lymphocyte infusion donor (not recorded which). It is not recorded whose cells these are; they may come from a transplant donor.

This clonotype showed up just once. The V call is TRBV5-1, the J call TRBJ1-2; D may be TRBD1 (5 bases). Trimming cost V 1 base and J 6 bases, with 19 bases left between them. The CDR3 runs 16 residues. Germline loops: CDR1 SGHRS, CDR2 YFSETQ. The CDR3 is CASSLIGAFGGDGYTF. CDR3 DNA: TGCGCCAGCAGCTTGATCGGAGCGTTCGGAGGGGATGGCTACACCTTC.

The chain has TRBV28 and TRBJ1-2; D unresolved. Trimming shortened V by 8 bases and J by 5 bases, and 6 bases separated the two germline ends. Per the germline V gene, CDR1 is MDHEN and CDR2 is SYDVKM. The CDR3 is 10 amino acids. CDR3 in amino acids: CASYRYGYTF. CDR3 coding DNA: TGTGCCAGCTACAGATATGGCTACACCTTC.

The V call is TRBV29-1, the J call TRBJ2-3; the match to TRBD1 covers 8 bases. The CDR3 spans 14 residues. Germline V gene lookup returns CDR1 SQVTM and CDR2 ANQGSEA. Unmatched junction bases numbered 6, after V lost 4 bases and J lost 3 bases. The CDR3 loop reads CSVAQGARTDTQYF. CDR3 coding DNA: TGCAGCGTTGCTCAGGGGGCACGGACAGATACGCAGTATTTT.

This clonotype was observed a few times. The rearrangement links TRBV9 to TRBJ1-1; no clear D gene. This CDR3 comprises 13 residues. Germline loops: CDR1 SGDLS, CDR2 YYNGEE. With 6 bases removed from V and 3 bases from J, the gap between germline ends came to 12 bases. CDR3 bases: TGTGCCAGCACTAGAGTGAGCGACACTGAAGCTTTCTTT. Protein product: CASTRVSDTEAFF.

J is TRBJ2-1 and V is TRBV9, with D uncertain. This CDR3 has 15 residues. In germline, CDR1 is SGDLS, CDR2 YYNGEE. Trimming left V 0 bases short and J 4 bases short, with 11 bases between. The CDR3 region has the DNA TGTGCCAGCAGCGTAGTGAAAGGCCCTTACAATGAGCAGTTCTTC. Translating gives CASSVVKGPYNEQFF.

This chain connects TRBV20-1 to TRBJ1-6, with D maybe TRBD1 (5 bases). The germline V gene encodes CDR1 DFQATT and CDR2 SNEGSKA (reference sequence). CDR3 size: 13 residues. Trimming removed 3 bases from V and 6 bases from J, with 9 bases in between. This CDR3 reads CSARGQGNSPLHF. In nucleotides, the CDR3 is TGCAGTGCTAGGGGCCAGGGTAATTCACCCCTCCACTTT.

This clonotype has a handful of counts. J is TRBJ1-2 and V is TRBV4-1, with 8 bases aligning to TRBD1. The J segment lost 0 bases and the V segment lost 0 bases, leaving 0 bases of the junction unmatched. The CDR3 length is 15 residues. Germline loops: CDR1 MGHRA, CDR2 YSYEKL. DNA for the CDR3: TGCGCCAGCAGCCAAGAGGACAGGGCTAACTATGGCTACACCTTC. This sequence encodes CASSQEDRANYGYTF.

In this sample, this clonotype turned up once. The V gene is TRBV4-1, the J gene TRBJ2-1, with 9 bases lining up with TRBD2. Germline CDR1 reads MGHRA; CDR2 reads YSYEKL. The CDR3 runs to 19 residues. Trimming cost V 2 bases and J 2 bases; bases outside gene matches: 13. The CDR3 region has the DNA TGCGCCAGCAGCCAATTTGCGCTAGCGGGGATTACCACCTACAATGAGCAGTTCTTC. Translating gives CASSQFALAGITTYNEQFF.

The V and J genes are TRBV10-2 and TRBJ2-3; 10 positions match TRBD1. Germline CDR1 and CDR2: WSHSY and SAAADI. Trimming removed 2 bases from V and 3 bases from J; junction bases left unmatched: 5. This CDR3 is 16 amino acids long. This CDR3 reads CASSERQGATTDTQYF. The CDR3 bases are TGCGCCAGCAGTGAGAGACAGGGGGCGACGACAGATACGCAGTATTTT.